Sequencing of this TCR beta chain was carried out in a study of T cells in Graves' hyperthyroidism and ophthalmopathy. The source material, RNA transcripts, was used to amplify TCR beta CDR3 regions. Primed by the HTBI set, a first-round RT-PCR was run on the TCR CDR3. TCRdb independently ran MiXCR on the multiplex PCR reads; one entry per CDR3 protein. The sample lists around 620,000 distinct CDR3 sequences, 35% to 55% occurring once. Germline V CDR1 and CDR2: KGHDR, SFDVKD. The CDR3 loop spans 12 amino acids. Trimming took off 4 bases at V and 7 bases at J, with 6 bases between the two ends. This clonotype was picked up many times. What it recognizes is unknown. Broader study findings: Classification by a 13 V-J model distinguished ophthalmopathy from stable hyperthyroidism. Most clonotypes expanded in the thyroid (above 0.001) were also present in blood. Ophthalmopathy was identified by the model a median around 6.9 months ahead of onset.

This chain connects TRBV24-1 to TRBJ1-4, with no clear D. Sequenced: peripheral blood or thyroid tissue (not recorded which). This receptor was taken from an adult woman with Graves' disease, either hyperthyroidism or ophthalmopathy (not recorded which). CDR3 nucleotide sequence: TGTGCCACCAGTGACTCGGGTGAAAAACTGTTTTTT. Translation: CATSDSGEKLFF.